One sample yielded the 7 T cell receptor beta chains listed below, sequenced in a study of chemoradiotherapy in HPV16-positive cancers. Method: immunoSEQ multiplex PCR; TCRdb's copy keeps in-frame clones and lacks some. Of 17,000 or so clones in the sample, around three quarters are singletons; the top ten hold 8%. Source: tumor tissue, taken from a patient who underwent chemoradiotherapy. These receptors all stem from a human donor with HPV-associated anogenital cancer.

This clone was seen a few times. J is TRBJ2-2 and V is TRBV5-1; a weak D match, TRBD1 (5 bases). The germline gives CDR1 SGHRS, CDR2 YFSETQ. The CDR3 runs to 14 residues. Trimming took off 4 bases at V and 5 bases at J, with 12 bases between the two ends. The CDR3 region has the DNA TGCGCCAGCAGCGCGGCTTCAGGGACCGGGGAGCTGTTTTTT. Translating gives CASSAASGTGELFF.

V is TRBV5-6 and J is TRBJ1-4; D gene uncertain. Germline V lookup: CDR1 SGHDT, CDR2 YYEEEE. The ends were cut back, 2 bases at V and 8 bases at J, with 16 bases in the middle. The CDR3 length is 15 residues. The CDR3 spells CASSFGGRVGEKLFF. CDR3 nucleotide sequence: TGTGCCAGCAGCTTCGGAGGGAGGGTGGGAGAAAAACTGTTTTTT.

The J gene is TRBJ1-5, the V gene TRBV7-7, with 10 bases identical to TRBD1. Unmatched junction bases numbered 12, after V lost 5 bases and J lost 5 bases. This CDR3 is built from 17 residues. Germline V gene lookup returns CDR1 SSHAT and CDR2 FNYEAQ (reference sequence). The CDR3 protein is CASSLDRGNRSDQPQHF. The CDR3 DNA is TGTGCCAGCAGCCTGGACAGGGGGAACAGGTCCGATCAGCCCCAGCATTTT.

The rearrangement uses TRBV5-1 and TRBJ2-7; 7 bases fit TRBD1. After removal of 4 bases from V and 0 bases from J, the junction contained 4 bases not matched to a gene. The CDR3 totals 14 residues. CDR1 SGHRS and CDR2 YFSETQ come from the germline V gene. The CDR3 nucleotides are TGCGCCAGCAGCGCTCGACAGGGCTCCTACGAGCAGTACTTC. It translates to CASSARQGSYEQYF.

CDR3 in amino acids: CASRRQGAGNTIYF. The CDR3 bases are TGTGCCAGCAGACGCCAAGGGGCTGGAAACACCATATATTTT. V gene TRBV27 combines with J gene TRBJ1-3; tentatively, D is TRBD1 (5 bases). The V end was cut by 6 bases, the J end by 2 bases, with 11 bases between. CDR3 length: 14 amino acids. In germline, CDR1 is MNHEY, CDR2 SMNVEV (reference sequence).

Only a few counts were recorded for this clone. This CDR3 is CASSGDTSYEQYF. CDR3 DNA sequence: TGTGCCAGCAGTGGAGACACCTCCTACGAGCAGTACTTC. V usage is TRBV2 and J usage is TRBJ2-7; D call uncertain. Trimming removed 4 bases at V and 0 bases at J, with 7 bases between. The length of the CDR3 is 13 residues. Germline V CDR1 and CDR2: SNHLY, FYNNEI.

This clone has only a few counts. The V and J genes are TRBV7-2 and TRBJ2-7, with 11 bases fitting TRBD2. V lost 5 bases to trimming and J lost 2 bases; unmatched junction nucleotides: 5. Germline V lookup: CDR1 SGHTA, CDR2 FQGNSA. The CDR3 extends over 15 amino acids. CDR3 coding DNA: TGTGCCAGCAGCCGGCTAGCGGGAGGCCCCTACGAGCAGTACTTC. Amino acids: CASSRLAGGPYEQYF.